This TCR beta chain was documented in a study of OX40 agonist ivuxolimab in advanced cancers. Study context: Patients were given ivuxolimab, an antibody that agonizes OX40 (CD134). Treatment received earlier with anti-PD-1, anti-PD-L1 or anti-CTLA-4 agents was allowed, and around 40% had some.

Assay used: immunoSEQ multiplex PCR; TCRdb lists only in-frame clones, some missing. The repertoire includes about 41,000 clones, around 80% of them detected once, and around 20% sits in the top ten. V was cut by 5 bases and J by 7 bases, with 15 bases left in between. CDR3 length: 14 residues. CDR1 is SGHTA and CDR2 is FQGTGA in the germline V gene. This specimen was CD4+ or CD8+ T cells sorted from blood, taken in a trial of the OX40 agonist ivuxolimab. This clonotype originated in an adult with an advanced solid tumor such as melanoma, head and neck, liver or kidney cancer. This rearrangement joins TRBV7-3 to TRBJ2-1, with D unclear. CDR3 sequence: CASSLGSSGNEQFF. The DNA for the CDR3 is TGTGCCAGCAGCCTAGGAAGTTCCGGTAATGAGCAGTTCTTC.